What follows are 29 T cell receptor beta chains derived from one specimen sequenced in a study of neurological immune-mediated disorders. MiXCR, run by TCRdb on the 5' RACE reads, gives a single entry per CDR3 protein. The sample includes under 11,000 distinct CDR3 sequences, 20% to 25% seen only once; the top ten take roughly 13%. The sample taken for sequencing was CD8+ T cells from blood. The receptor set was obtained from a woman aged 40 to 50 with multiple sclerosis.

By its share, this clonotype is medium-sized (0.01 to 0.1%). The chain recombines TRBV7-9 with TRBJ2-3; no clear D. V gave up 3 bases and J gave up 5 bases, with 15 bases separating them. The length of the CDR3 is 15 residues. CDR1 and CDR2 from the germline V gene are SEHNR and FQNEAQ (reference sequence). CDR3 sequence (DNA): TGTGCCAGCAGCTTGACACCCCCTCCCCAAGATACGCAGTATTTT. It yields the protein CASSLTPPPQDTQYF.

The sample holds a few counts of this clonotype. CDR3 sequence reads: CASSSTDGTGELFF. The CDR3 DNA follows: TGTGCCAGCAGCTCAACGGACGGCACCGGGGAGCTGTTTTTT. The chain carries TRBV7-9 and TRBJ2-2; D is ambiguous. V was trimmed by 4 bases and J by 4 bases, leaving 10 bases between them. Germline-derived CDR1 and CDR2 are SEHNR and FQNEAQ (reference sequence). The CDR3 contains 14 residues.

The chain uses TRBV14 and TRBJ2-1; no clear D. The V end lost 1 base, the J end lost 0 bases, and 7 bases lay between the germline ends. The CDR3 consists of 15 residues. Germline lookup yields CDR1 SGHDN and CDR2 FVKESK. This CDR3 is CASSQGLSSYNEQFF. The DNA of the CDR3 is TGTGCCAGCAGCCAAGGACTGAGCTCCTACAATGAGCAGTTCTTC. The whole variable domain, filled in from reference TRBV14 and TRBJ2-1, reads EAGVTQFPSHSVIEKGQTVTLRCDPISGHDNLYWYRRVMGKEIKFLLHFVKESKQDESGMPNNRFLAERTGGTYSTLKVQPAELEDSGVYFCASSQGLSSYNEQFFGPGTRLTVL.

This chain connects TRBV10-3 to TRBJ2-6; D is ambiguous. V dropped 5 bases and J dropped 5 bases, with 10 bases sitting between them. The CDR3 spans 14 residues. Per the germline V gene, CDR1 is ENHRY and CDR2 is SYGVKD. DNA of the CDR3: TGTGCCATCAGTTCCCAGGCATGGGCCAACGTCCTGACTTTC. It is translated as CAISSQAWANVLTF.

This clonotype was picked up many times. V usage is TRBV5-1 and J usage is TRBJ1-1, with a weak D call TRBD1 (6 bases). The CDR3 has 16 residues. The V gene's germline CDR1 is SGHRS and CDR2 YFSETQ. Trimming took 0 bases from V and 0 from J, leaving 12 bases between them. The CDR3 here is CASSLGWGTLNTEAFF. Here the CDR3 DNA reads TGCGCCAGCAGCTTGGGATGGGGGACATTGAACACTGAAGCTTTCTTT.

This clonotype was counted only a few times. V is TRBV4-1 and J is TRBJ2-2; 9 nucleotides align to TRBD1. Unmatched junction bases numbered 7, after V lost 2 bases and J lost 3 bases. Germline values: CDR1 MGHRA, CDR2 YSYEKL. The CDR3 sequence is 17 residues long. DNA for the CDR3: TGCGCCAGCAGCCAAACAGGGGGCCGAAAATACACCGGGGAGCTGTTTTTT. Translated: CASSQTGGRKYTGELFF.

The gene calls are TRBV28 and TRBJ2-7; 7 nucleotides agree with TRBD1. V lost 7 bases, J lost 2 bases, and 8 bases stayed unmatched. Germline V lookup: CDR1 MDHEN, CDR2 SYDVKM. The CDR3 totals 14 residues. In DNA form, the CDR3 reads TGTGCCAGCAACTCCGGGACAGCGACCTACGAGCAGTACTTC. It codes for CASNSGTATYEQYF.

By frequency in the sample, this clonotype is medium-sized. The genes are TRBV30 and TRBJ1-2; D not certain. CDR1 GTSNPN and CDR2 SVGIG come from the germline V gene (reference sequence). V was pared by 3 bases and J by 2 bases, with 13 bases between. The CDR3 sequence is 14 residues long. The CDR3 spells CAWRPDGWNYGYTF. The CDR3 DNA reads TGTGCCTGGAGGCCGGACGGATGGAACTATGGCTACACCTTC.

This clonotype is labeled medium-sized. This chain links TRBV20-1 with TRBJ1-2; the D is unclear. Germline V gene data show CDR1 as DFQATT and CDR2 as SNEGSKA (reference sequence). Deletions cut 5 bases from V and 7 bases from J, with 11 bases between. The CDR3 is 11 amino acids. The CDR3 sequence: CSADRALGYTF. Written as DNA, the CDR3 is TGCAGTGCTGATAGGGCCCTTGGCTACACCTTC.

This clonotype showed up many times. V is TRBV20-1 and J is TRBJ2-1, with 7 bases matching TRBD2. The CDR3 extends over 13 amino acids. V gave up 3 bases and J gave up 4 bases; unmatched junction bases: 3. The V gene's germline CDR1 is DFQATT and CDR2 SNEGSKA (reference sequence). CDR3 sequence: CSARGGGYNEQFF. DNA for the CDR3: TGCAGTGCTAGGGGGGGGGGGTACAATGAGCAGTTCTTC.

The V and J genes are TRBV20-1 and TRBJ1-1; D unresolved. With 1 base removed from V and 10 bases from J, the gap between germline ends came to 13 bases. CDR1 and CDR2 from the germline V gene are DFQATT and SNEGSKA (reference sequence). The CDR3 contains 12 residues. CDR3 bases: TGCAGTGCTAGAGCCAATAGCGGGGTAGCTTTCTTT. It codes for CSARANSGVAFF.

This CDR3 reads CASSGQGNQPQHF. CDR3 coding DNA: TGTGCCAGCAGCGGACAGGGCAATCAGCCCCAGCATTTT. The chain combines TRBV7-8 with TRBJ1-5; the match to TRBD1 covers 7 bases. In germline, CDR1 is SGHVS, CDR2 FQNEAQ. The CDR3 runs to 13 residues. The V and J ends lost 5 bases and 2 bases, in that order; junction bases with no gene match: 0.

This clonotype was picked up a small number of times. The chain joins TRBV4-1 to TRBJ2-7; D is undetermined. Germline assignment: CDR1 MGHRA and CDR2 YSYEKL. This CDR3 region has 11 residues. V lost 3 bases, J lost 3 bases, and 3 bases lay in between. The CDR3 is CASSQSYEQYF. In nucleotides, the CDR3 is TGCGCCAGCAGCCAGAGCTACGAGCAGTACTTC.

In its sample, this clonotype ranks as medium-sized. This chain links TRBV20-1 with TRBJ2-1; the D is unclear. V dropped 0 bases and J dropped 3 bases, with 12 bases sitting between them. CDR1 and CDR2 from the germline V gene are DFQATT and SNEGSKA (reference sequence). This CDR3 comprises 15 residues. As DNA, the CDR3 is TGCAGTGCTAGAGATTACGGCAAAGACTACAATGAGCAGTTCTTC. This encodes CSARDYGKDYNEQFF.

This clonotype was seen at least ten times. The rearrangement links TRBV9 to TRBJ2-1; 7 bases are a match to TRBD2. The ends lost 0 bases at V and 2 bases at J; junction bases unmatched: 2. CDR1 is SGDLS and CDR2 is YYNGEE in the germline V gene. The CDR3 has 15 residues. CDR3 amino acids: CASSVEAGPYNEQFF. The CDR3 nucleotides read TGTGCCAGCAGCGTAGAAGCGGGGCCCTACAATGAGCAGTTCTTC.

Ten or more counts support this clonotype. V is TRBV7-6 and J is TRBJ1-5; D remains ambiguous. The CDR3 is 13 amino acids. Germline-derived CDR1 and CDR2 are SGHVS and FNYEAQ. Trimming took off 1 base at V and 3 bases at J, with 4 bases between the two ends. In DNA form, the CDR3 reads TGTGCCAGCAGCTTAGGCCCCAATCAGCCCCAGCATTTT. Translation: CASSLGPNQPQHF.

This clonotype was picked up a small number of times. The chain links TRBV3-1 to TRBJ2-5; 11 bases agree with TRBD2. Germline V lookup: CDR1 LGHDT, CDR2 YNNKEL (reference sequence). With 6 bases clipped from V and 7 bases from J, the junction kept 7 bases outside the gene matches. The CDR3 loop spans 14 amino acids. The CDR3 region is CASSSGGAGGTQYF. As DNA, the CDR3 is TGTGCCAGCAGTAGCGGGGGGGCAGGTGGGACCCAGTACTTC.

This clonotype is medium-sized by share. This sequence joins TRBV4-2 and TRBJ2-1; 10 bases map to TRBD2. CDR1 LGHNA and CDR2 YNFKEQ come from the germline V gene. V lost 4 bases to trimming and J lost 7 bases; unmatched junction nucleotides: 4. This CDR3 region has 14 residues. The CDR3 coding sequence is TGTGCCAGCAGCCCCTCTAGCGGGGGAAATGAGCAGTTCTTC. Amino acid sequence: CASSPSSGGNEQFF.

This clonotype appeared many times. This chain joins TRBV12-3 or TRBV12-4 and TRBJ2-1; D remains ambiguous. CDR3 length: 14 residues. V gave up 5 bases and J gave up 4 bases, with 12 bases separating them. The CDR3 region is CASSQAGIYNEQFF. CDR3 coding DNA: TGTGCCAGCAGTCAGGCAGGTATTTACAATGAGCAGTTCTTC.

The chain joins TRBV12-3 or TRBV12-4 to TRBJ1-5, with D maybe TRBD1 (6 bases). Trimming shortened V by 2 bases and J by 0 bases, and 8 bases separated the two germline ends. The CDR3 extends over 15 amino acids. The CDR3: CASSLQGYSNQPQHF. CDR3 nucleotide sequence: TGTGCCAGCAGTTTACAGGGGTATAGCAATCAGCCCCAGCATTTT.

The chain links TRBV6-5 to TRBJ1-4; D remains unclear. Per germline, CDR1 MNHEY and CDR2 SVGAGI. The CDR3 totals 12 residues. V was trimmed by 0 bases and J by 8 bases, leaving 4 bases between them. In DNA, the CDR3 is TGTGCCAGCAGTTACTCCCGGGAAAAACTGTTTTTT. This codes for CASSYSREKLFF.

This clonotype was observed at least ten times. The rearrangement uses TRBV6-5 and TRBJ1-1; D is uncertain. Germline V gives CDR1 MNHEY, CDR2 SVGAGI. The ends were cut back, 2 bases at V and 4 bases at J, with 14 bases in the middle. This CDR3 is 15 amino acids long. The CDR3 sequence is CASSYQESVSTEAFF. The CDR3 DNA follows: TGTGCCAGCAGTTACCAGGAAAGCGTATCCACTGAAGCTTTCTTT.

This clonotype is medium-sized in the sample. The chain recombines TRBV9 with TRBJ1-2; TRBD1 matches at 8 bases. The CDR3 has 15 amino acids. Trimming took 0 bases from V and 4 from J; bases not matched to a gene: 5. CDR1 is SGDLS, CDR2 YYNGEE, per germline. CDR3 nucleotide sequence: TGTGCCAGCAGCGTAGCAGGGGGCCCATCCTATGGCTACACCTTC. This sequence encodes CASSVAGGPSYGYTF.

This clonotype was seen ten or more times. The chain has TRBV15 and TRBJ1-1, with a tentative D call TRBD1 (5 bases). Trimming stripped 5 bases from V and 1 base from J, with 11 bases between. This CDR3 spans 14 amino acids. Per the germline V gene, CDR1 is LNHNV and CDR2 is YYDKDF (reference sequence). For the CDR3, the DNA is TGTGCCACCAGCCGACAGTGGGGGAACACTGAAGCTTTCTTT. It specifies CATSRQWGNTEAFF.

This clonotype was detected many times. The V call is TRBV5-1, the J call TRBJ1-2; D remains ambiguous. This CDR3 contains 12 residues. Germline V gives CDR1 SGHRS, CDR2 YFSETQ. With 3 bases removed from V and 14 bases from J, the gap between germline ends came to 17 bases. The CDR3 is CASSSEGEGETF. In DNA, the CDR3 is TGCGCCAGCAGCTCGGAGGGAGAGGGAGAGACCTTC.

The V and J genes are TRBV9 and TRBJ2-3, with TRBD2 identical over 9 bases. V was clipped by 4 bases and J by 3 bases; unmatched bases: 9. The V gene's germline CDR1 is SGDLS and CDR2 YYNGEE. This CDR3 contains 16 residues. In DNA form, the CDR3 reads TGTGCCAGCAGCACATCGGGTACTAGCGGGACAGATACGCAGTATTTT. It codes for CASSTSGTSGTDTQYF. The whole variable domain, remainder taken from reference TRBV9 and TRBJ2-3, is DSGVTQTPKHLITATGQRVTLRCSPRSGDLSVYWYQQSLDQGLQFLIQYYNGEERAKGNILERFSAQQFPDLHSELNLSSLELGDSALYFCASSTSGTSGTDTQYFGPGTRLTVL.

This clonotype occurred many times. The CDR3 sequence: CASSLLTSWTDNNSPLHF. In nucleotides, the CDR3 is TGTGCCAGCAGCTTGCTTACATCGTGGACCGATAATAATTCACCCCTCCACTTT. The V call is TRBV5-8, the J call TRBJ1-6, with no clear D. With 1 base removed from V and 5 bases from J, the gap between germline ends came to 19 bases. The CDR3 length is 18 residues. Germline loops: CDR1 SGHTS, CDR2 YDEGEE. The full variable domain, completed using reference TRBV5-8 and TRBJ1-6, is EAGVTQSPTHLIKTRGQQATLRCSPISGHTSVYWYQQALGLGLQFLLWYDEGEERNRGNFPPRFSGRQFPNYSSELNVNALELEDSALYLCASSLLTSWTDNNSPLHFGNGTRLTVT.

This clonotype was observed a few times. The rearrangement links TRBV9 to TRBJ1-6; the match to TRBD1 covers 7 bases. With V trimmed by 3 bases and J by 13 bases, 4 bases remained unmatched. The length of the CDR3 is 12 residues. The germline CDR1 and CDR2 sequences are SGDLS and YYNGEE. The CDR3 reads CASSGEGGPLHF. The CDR3 DNA is TGTGCCAGCAGCGGTGAAGGGGGCCCCCTCCACTTT.

The chain carries TRBV28 and TRBJ2-1; maybe TRBD1 (7 bases). CDR3 size: 14 residues. V lost 6 bases to trimming and J lost 2 bases, with 11 bases between them. Germline V gene lookup returns CDR1 MDHEN and CDR2 SYDVKM. The CDR3 coding sequence is TGTGCCAGCAGGGAGGGGGCCACCTACAATGAGCAGTTCTTC. Protein: CASREGATYNEQFF.